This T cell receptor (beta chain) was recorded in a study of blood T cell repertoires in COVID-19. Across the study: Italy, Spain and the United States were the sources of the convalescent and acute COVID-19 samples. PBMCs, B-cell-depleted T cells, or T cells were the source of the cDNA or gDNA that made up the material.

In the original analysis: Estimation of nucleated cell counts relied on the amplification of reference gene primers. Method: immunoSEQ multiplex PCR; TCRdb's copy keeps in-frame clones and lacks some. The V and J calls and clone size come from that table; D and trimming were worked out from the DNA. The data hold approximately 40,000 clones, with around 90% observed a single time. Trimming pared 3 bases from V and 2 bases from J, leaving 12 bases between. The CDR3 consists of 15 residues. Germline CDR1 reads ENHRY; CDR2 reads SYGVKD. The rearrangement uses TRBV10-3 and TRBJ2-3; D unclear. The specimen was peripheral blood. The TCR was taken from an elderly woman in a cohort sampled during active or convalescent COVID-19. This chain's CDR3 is CAISEPSLVTDTQYF. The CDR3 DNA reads TGTGCCATCAGTGAACCCAGTTTGGTCACAGATACGCAGTATTTT.